These 21 T cell receptor beta chains originate from one sample sequenced in a study of blood T cells in healthy people across ages (dated by TCRdb to 2014 to 2015). The library was prepared using 5' RACE. Sequencing was performed on an Illumina HiSeq 2500. A second PCR of roughly 6 to 11 cycles was performed with a sample-barcoded 5' primer and a J-beta primer mix. The public sequencing data were trimmed at Q25 with fastp and processed into clonotypes with MiXCR by TCRdb, which kept only in-frame beta chains. Each CDR3 protein gets just one entry, which takes the most common genes and DNA from the rows behind it. The sample profile shows some 760,000 distinct CDR3 sequences; approximately 25% of them were found once. The top ten hold around 3.6% of the sample. This same sample was also part of a study on T cells of mothers and their children.

Sequences were obtained from blood. Receptors originate from a boy between 10 and 17 years old in good health.

V and J are TRBV19 and TRBJ2-7; no firm D call. Trimming took 6 bases from V and 6 from J, leaving 12 bases between them. The CDR3 extends over 12 amino acids. Germline V gives CDR1 LNHDA, CDR2 SQIVND (reference sequence). In DNA form, the CDR3 reads TGTGCCAGTAGCAACGTGGGCGGCGAGCAGTACTTC. It is translated as CASSNVGGEQYF.

The chain couples TRBV20-1 to TRBJ2-1; TRBD1 matches at 11 bases. V gave up 6 bases and J gave up 5 bases; unmatched junction bases: 6. The germline V gene encodes CDR1 DFQATT and CDR2 SNEGSKA (reference sequence). The CDR3 has 14 amino acids. The CDR3 sequence is CSAGGTGGDNEQFF. The CDR3, as DNA: TGCAGTGCAGGGGGGACAGGGGGGGACAATGAGCAGTTCTTC.

The chain recombines TRBV18 with TRBJ2-5; 9 bases are shared with TRBD2. This CDR3 has 17 amino acids. Trimming cost V 3 bases and J 4 bases; bases outside gene matches: 12. Germline values: CDR1 KGHSH, CDR2 LQKENI. CDR3: CASSPPPERGAPETQYF. The CDR3 nucleotides read TGTGCCAGCTCACCGCCCCCCGAGCGGGGGGCCCCAGAGACCCAGTACTTC.

This clonotype turned up a few times. The V and J genes are TRBV20-1 and TRBJ1-5; 7 nucleotides align to TRBD1. CDR1 and CDR2 from the germline V gene are DFQATT and SNEGSKA (reference sequence). Trimming took 6 bases from V and 1 from J; bases not matched to a gene: 6. There are 14 residues in the CDR3. CDR3 sequence (DNA): TGCAGTGCAGGGGACAGCGGGAGCAATCAGCCCCAGCATTTT. Encoded protein: CSAGDSGSNQPQHF.

This clonotype is a singleton in its sample. The rearrangement joins TRBV20-1 to TRBJ2-5, with a weak D call TRBD2 (6 bases). V lost 4 bases and J 2 bases, leaving 11 bases between the germline ends. Germline V gene sequence: CDR1 DFQATT, CDR2 SNEGSKA (reference sequence). This CDR3 has 13 amino acids. The CDR3 nucleotides read TGCAGTGCTACCGGGACTCCTCAAGAGACCCAGTACTTC. Translated: CSATGTPQETQYF.

J is TRBJ1-5 and V is TRBV7-9, with a weak D call TRBD1 (5 bases). Trimming took off 5 bases at V and 3 bases at J, with 20 bases between the two ends. This CDR3 has 17 amino acids. CDR1 SEHNR and CDR2 FQNEAQ come from the germline V gene (reference sequence). For the CDR3, the DNA is TGTGCCAGCAGCCTAGGCTGGGGGGACGACGCCAATCAGCCCCAGCATTTT. Translating gives CASSLGWGDDANQPQHF.

The DNA for the CDR3 is TGCAGTGCTAGCGTCCCCTTGGAGGGGCAGTACTTC. It specifies CSASVPLEGQYF. This chain uses TRBV20-1 with TRBJ2-7, with D maybe TRBD2 (6 bases). The CDR3 is 12 residues long. Germline V gene lookup returns CDR1 DFQATT and CDR2 SNEGSKA (reference sequence). V was clipped by 3 bases and J by 9 bases, with 15 bases between them.

The gene calls are TRBV29-1 and TRBJ2-7, with a possible D match to TRBD1 (5 bases). Trimming took 4 bases from V and 3 from J, leaving 16 bases between them. Germline CDR1 and CDR2: SQVTM and ANQGSEA. This CDR3 is built from 14 residues. The DNA for the CDR3 is TGCAGCGTTGGGGGCCGTAATGGGGTCTACGAGCAGTACTTC. Amino acid sequence: CSVGGRNGVYEQYF.

Written as DNA, the CDR3 is TGTGCCAGCAGTTTATTCCCGGACGTTGGAGAGACCCAGTACTTC. This translates into CASSLFPDVGETQYF. The chain joins TRBV12-3 or TRBV12-4 to TRBJ2-5; no firm D call. This CDR3 has 15 residues. The germline V and J ends were trimmed by 2 bases and 4 bases, with 14 bases remaining between them.

The V and J genes are TRBV29-1 and TRBJ2-5; the match to TRBD2 covers 8 bases. This CDR3 contains 13 residues. Trimming at V came to 6 bases and at J to 1 base, leaving 4 bases not matched to a gene. Germline V gene lookup returns CDR1 SQVTM and CDR2 ANQGSEA. CDR3 loop: CSVTGGIQETQYF. The CDR3 bases are TGCAGCGTCACGGGGGGGATCCAAGAGACCCAGTACTTC. The full variable domain, completed using reference TRBV29-1 and TRBJ2-5, is SAVISQKPSRDICQRGTSLTIQCQVDSQVTMMFWYRQQPGQSLTLIATANQGSEATYESGFVIDKFPISRPNLTFSTLTVSNMSPEDSSIYLCSVTGGIQETQYFGPGTRLLVL.

This clonotype was counted between two and nine times. V usage is TRBV6-5 and J usage is TRBJ2-1; 8 bases are shared with TRBD2. Germline V gene lookup returns CDR1 MNHEY and CDR2 SVGAGI. The CDR3 is 17 amino acids. V gave up 3 bases and J gave up 0 bases; unmatched junction bases: 7. CDR3 DNA sequence: TGTGCCAGCAGTTATTCTATAGCGGGAAGCTCCTACAATGAGCAGTTCTTC. Amino acid sequence: CASSYSIAGSSYNEQFF.

In its sample, this clonotype was seen a few times. The junction shows a germline mismatch at one end, possibly a read error. The CDR3 nucleotides read TGTGCCAGCAGTTGGTCCGGGACAACGGTCTTC. It is translated as CASSWSGTTVF. The rearrangement uses TRBV28 and TRBJ2-7, with D perhaps TRBD1 (6 bases). Germline V gives CDR1 MDHEN, CDR2 SYDVKM. The CDR3 contains 11 residues.

This clonotype occurred a few times. The V call is TRBV28, the J call TRBJ2-3; no clear D. Germline assignment: CDR1 MDHEN and CDR2 SYDVKM. The CDR3 sequence is 15 residues long. V was cut by 1 base and J by 0 bases, with 8 bases left in between. CDR3 sequence reads: CASSLSVASTDTQYF. The DNA for the CDR3 is TGTGCCAGCAGTTTATCTGTGGCTAGCACAGATACGCAGTATTTT.

This clonotype was found a few times. The V gene is TRBV2, the J gene TRBJ2-4, with D perhaps given as TRBD1 or TRBD2 (6 bases each). The V end lost 5 bases, the J end lost 0 bases, and 23 bases lay between the germline ends. Germline lookup yields CDR1 SNHLY and CDR2 FYNNEI. The CDR3 runs to 19 residues. This CDR3 is CASSIAEGGLGTAKNIQYF. In DNA form, the CDR3 reads TGTGCCAGCAGTATAGCGGAGGGGGGCCTGGGGACAGCCAAAAACATTCAGTACTTC.

V and J are TRBV20-1 and TRBJ2-1, with D possibly TRBD1 on 6 matching bases. Germline lookup yields CDR1 DFQATT and CDR2 SNEGSKA (reference sequence). V was shortened by 4 bases and J by 1 base, with 11 bases between the two germline ends. The CDR3 length is 14 residues. The CDR3 nucleotides are TGCAGTGCTATGGACAGAATTTCCTACAATGAGCAGTTCTTC. This codes for CSAMDRISYNEQFF.

Many counts were recorded for this clonotype. This sequence joins TRBV7-2 and TRBJ1-1; no firm D call. The CDR3 consists of 13 residues. Germline V gives CDR1 SGHTA, CDR2 FQGNSA. The V end lost 4 bases, the J end lost 2 bases, and 8 bases lay between the germline ends. DNA of the CDR3: TGTGCCAGCAGCTCCCGGGGAAACACTGAAGCTTTCTTT. It encodes CASSSRGNTEAFF.

This clonotype was observed a handful of times. V gene TRBV4-1 combines with J gene TRBJ2-4; maybe TRBD1 (5 bases). Trimming removed 0 bases at V and 0 bases at J, with 15 bases between. The CDR3 sequence is 18 residues long. CDR1 and CDR2 from the germline V gene are MGHRA and YSYEKL. For the CDR3, the DNA is TGCGCCAGCAGCCAAGATCTAATCCCAGGGATAGCCAAAAACATTCAGTACTTC. Translation: CASSQDLIPGIAKNIQYF.

This clonotype was seen many times. The chain combines TRBV2 with TRBJ2-7; D might be TRBD1 (5 bases). Germline values: CDR1 SNHLY, CDR2 FYNNEI. The V gene lost 8 bases and the J gene lost 3 bases, with 8 bases spanning the gap. CDR3 length: 11 amino acids. The CDR3 DNA follows: TGTGCCAGCGCAGACAGCTACGAGCAGTACTTC. This translates into CASADSYEQYF.

The chain uses TRBV5-6 and TRBJ2-7; 9 bases align to TRBD2. Germline V gene lookup returns CDR1 SGHDT and CDR2 YYEEEE. V lost 3 bases, J lost 2 bases, and 3 bases stayed unmatched. This CDR3 has 14 residues. The CDR3 DNA is TGTGCCAGCAGCTCGGGGACTAGCCCCTACGAGCAGTACTTC. It specifies CASSSGTSPYEQYF.

The V call is TRBV6-5, the J call TRBJ2-5, with 8 bases aligning to TRBD2. The J call is doubtful: the DNA matches TRBJ2-7 better. The length of the CDR3 is 12 residues. Germline CDR1 and CDR2: MNHEY and SVGAGI. This CDR3 reads CASSYAGGEQYF. In DNA, the CDR3 is TGTGCCAGCAGTTACGCGGGGGGCGAGCAGTACTTC.

Ten or more counts support this clonotype. V usage is TRBV29-1 and J usage is TRBJ2-4; no clear D gene. This CDR3 has 12 amino acids. V lost 3 bases to trimming and J lost 9 bases, with 12 bases between them. Per germline, CDR1 SQVTM and CDR2 ANQGSEA. The CDR3, as DNA: TGCAGCGTTGAGCGCGGCTACGGCATTCAGTACTTC. Protein: CSVERGYGIQYF.